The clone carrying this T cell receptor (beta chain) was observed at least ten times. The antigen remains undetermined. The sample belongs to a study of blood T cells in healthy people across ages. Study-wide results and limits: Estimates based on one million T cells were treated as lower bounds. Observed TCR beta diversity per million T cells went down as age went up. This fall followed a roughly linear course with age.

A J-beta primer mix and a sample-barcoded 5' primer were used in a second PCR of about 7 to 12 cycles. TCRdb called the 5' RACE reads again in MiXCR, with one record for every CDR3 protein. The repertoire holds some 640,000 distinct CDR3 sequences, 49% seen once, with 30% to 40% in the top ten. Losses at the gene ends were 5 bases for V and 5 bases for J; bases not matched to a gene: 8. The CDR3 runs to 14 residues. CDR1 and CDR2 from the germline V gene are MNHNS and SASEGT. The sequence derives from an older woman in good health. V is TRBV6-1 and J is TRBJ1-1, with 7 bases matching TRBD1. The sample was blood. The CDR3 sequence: CASSTGQDGTEAFF. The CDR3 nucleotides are TGTGCCAGCAGTACTGGACAGGACGGTACTGAAGCTTTCTTT.